Following are 10 T cell receptor beta chains from one sample sequenced in a study of T cells after yellow fever vaccination. MiXCR was run by TCRdb on the 5' RACE reads, yielding one entry per CDR3 protein. The profile shows roughly 160,000 distinct CDR3 sequences, about 7% of them singletons. The source was CD4+ T cells sorted from PBMCs, collected around 5 days after the first yellow fever vaccination. The receptors here all came from a man between 18 and 29 years old who received the YFV17D yellow fever vaccine.

This clonotype was observed many times. The rearrangement uses TRBV3-1 and TRBJ1-1; 7 nucleotides agree with TRBD1. V dropped 4 bases and J dropped 6; count of bases not matched to a gene: 23. The V gene's germline CDR1 is LGHDT and CDR2 YNNKEL (reference sequence). This CDR3 comprises 19 residues. CDR3 sequence reads: CASSPYRFGRGQGIPEAFF. The CDR3 DNA follows: TGTGCCAGCAGCCCTTACAGGTTTGGAAGGGGGCAGGGGATACCTGAAGCTTTCTTT.

This clonotype was seen many times. This chain connects TRBV6-1 to TRBJ2-1; TRBD2 might be the D (6 bases). Germline V gene sequence: CDR1 MNHNS, CDR2 SASEGT. CDR3 length: 16 amino acids. V was cut by 5 bases and J by 5 bases, with 19 bases left in between. CDR3 nucleotides: TGTGCCAGCAGTCGTGAGACTAGGTCTTGGGACAATGAGCAGTTCTTC. It specifies CASSRETRSWDNEQFF.

This clonotype was counted a few times. This rearrangement joins TRBV5-1 to TRBJ1-1; unclear D gene. Germline lookup yields CDR1 SGHRS and CDR2 YFSETQ. The V end lost 5 bases, the J end lost 3 bases, and 14 bases lay between the germline ends. The CDR3 consists of 14 residues. CDR3 sequence reads: CASSLEARDTEAFF. The CDR3 DNA reads TGCGCCAGCAGTCTTGAAGCCCGGGACACTGAAGCTTTCTTT. Full variable domain (outside the CDR3, taken from reference TRBV5-1 and TRBJ1-1): KAGVTQTPRYLIKTRGQQVTLSCSPISGHRSVSWYQQTPGQGLQFLFEYFSETQRNKGNFPGRFSGRQFSNSRSEMNVSTLELGDSALYLCASSLEARDTEAFFGQGTRLTVV.

Of note for this clonotype: This may be a read error: a much more frequent sequence differs by one nucleotide. This chain connects TRBV4-2 to TRBJ2-1; 9 bases map to TRBD1. The CDR3 consists of 15 residues. CDR1 and CDR2 from the germline V gene are LGHNA and YNFKEQ. Trimming at V came to 1 base and at J to 10 bases, leaving 8 bases not matched to a gene. The CDR3 DNA follows: TGTGCCAGCAGCCAAGCGGGGACAGGGAAAAAAGAGCAGTTCTTC. The encoded protein is CASSQAGTGKKEQFF.

The table lists this clonotype with many counts. This rearrangement joins TRBV4-2 to TRBJ2-1; 8 bases are shared with TRBD1. Germline-derived CDR1 and CDR2 are LGHNA and YNFKEQ. V was clipped by 4 bases and J by 8 bases; unmatched bases: 13. This CDR3 is built from 16 residues. The CDR3 here is CASSPRSGGNGYEQFF. The CDR3 DNA reads TGTGCCAGCAGCCCCCGGTCAGGGGGCAATGGGTATGAGCAGTTCTTC.

Ten or more counts support this clonotype. The rearrangement joins TRBV3-1 to TRBJ2-7; 13 bases are shared with TRBD2. The length of the CDR3 is 14 residues. V was clipped by 4 bases and J by 4 bases; unmatched bases: 1. Germline assignment: CDR1 LGHDT and CDR2 YNNKEL (reference sequence). The CDR3 nucleotides are TGTGCCAGCAGCCTGGGACTAGCGGGGTACGAGCAGTACGTC. Protein sequence: CASSLGLAGYEQYV.

The rearrangement joins TRBV2 to TRBJ2-2; D gene ambiguous. The germline V gene has CDR1 SNHLY and CDR2 FYNNEI. V was pared by 3 bases and J by 0 bases, with 5 bases between. This CDR3 region has 14 residues. Here the CDR3 DNA reads TGTGCCAGCAGTGAGTTAACGAACACCGGGGAGCTGTTTTTT. Translation: CASSELTNTGELFF.

This clonotype was seen only a few times. V is TRBV10-3 and J is TRBJ2-5, with 9 bases matching TRBD2. Germline loops: CDR1 ENHRY, CDR2 SYGVKD. The CDR3 extends over 14 amino acids. V trimming: 7 bases; J trimming: 5 bases; junction bases outside the gene matches: 8. The CDR3 sequence is CAIKGGGALETQYF. The DNA of the CDR3 is TGTGCCATCAAAGGCGGGGGGGCACTGGAGACCCAGTACTTC.

This clonotype appeared many times. This chain links TRBV7-9 with TRBJ1-1, with a weak D call TRBD1 (5 bases). With 1 base removed from V and 10 bases from J, the gap between germline ends came to 13 bases. The CDR3 runs to 13 residues. Germline V gene sequence: CDR1 SEHNR, CDR2 FQNEAQ (reference sequence). The CDR3 is CASSLGFAGVAFF. CDR3 coding DNA: TGTGCCAGCAGCTTAGGGTTTGCGGGGGTAGCTTTCTTT.

This clonotype was observed many times. The rearrangement joins TRBV7-2 to TRBJ1-1; possible D gene TRBD1, 6 bases. Germline V gene sequence: CDR1 SGHTA, CDR2 FQGNSA. The CDR3 consists of 13 residues. V was cut by 5 bases and J by 1 base, with 8 bases left in between. CDR3 DNA: TGTGCCAGCAGCCCGGGACAGAACACTGAAGCTTTCTTT. It translates to CASSPGQNTEAFF. Combining the CDR3 with reference TRBV7-2 and TRBJ1-1 gives the whole variable domain GAGVSQSPSNKVTEKGKDVELRCDPISGHTALYWYRQSLGQGLEFLIYFQGNSAPDKSGLPSDRFSAERTGGSVSTLTIQRTQQEDSAVYLCASSPGQNTEAFFGQGTRLTVV.